The rows below give T cell receptor beta chains drawn from one sample of a study of T cells in Graves' hyperthyroidism and ophthalmopathy. TCRdb recomputed calls from the multiplex PCR reads with MiXCR, one row per CDR3 protein. The sample consists of approximately 620,000 distinct CDR3 sequences, approximately 13% of them appearing once. Input material: blood. Receptor source: a woman in her twenties or thirties with Graves' hyperthyroidism that later progressed to Graves' ophthalmopathy. Both conserved end residues are part of each CDR3. D genes are given only for firm matches. The size entry is marked missing in some rows and otherwise reads once, few, many or a size class.

V gene	J gene	D gene	clone size	CDR3 DNA	CDR3 protein
TRBV2	TRBJ1-6	NA	many	TGTGCCAGCAGTGAAAGGGGCAGTAAGAGGAATTCACCCCTCCACTTT	CASSERGSKRNSPLHF
TRBV19	TRBJ1-1	NA	NA	TGTGCCAGTAGTTCGGCGTACACTGAAGCTTTCTTT	CASSSAYTEAFF
TRBV7-8	TRBJ1-6	NA	many	TGTGCCAGCAGCTTAGCCCGCTTACAACCCCTCGGTGGTTCACCCCTCCACTTT	CASSLARLQPLGGSPLHF
TRBV12-3/TRBV12-4	TRBJ1-2	NA	many	TGTGCCAGCAGTTTAGAGTCGGCTGGCTACACCTTC	CASSLESAGYTF
TRBV11-3	TRBJ1-1	NA	many	TGTGCCAGCAGCTTACCCCCTCCTACACACCGCCCGAACACTGAAGCTTTCTTT	CASSLPPPTHRPNTEAFF
TRBV15	TRBJ2-3	NA	many	TGTGCCATGGTGTGGGGGTGGGGCACAGATACGCAGTATTTT	CAMVWGWGTDTQYF
TRBV5-1	TRBJ2-7	NA	NA	TGTGCCAGCAGCTTGGGCAGGGGCGAGCAGTACTTC	CASSLGRGEQYF
TRBV20-1	TRBJ2-7	NA	many	TGCAGTGCTAGAGGTCAGAGGGGGGCAGGCTACGAGCAGTACTTC	CSARGQRGAGYEQYF
TRBV28	TRBJ1-5	NA	many	TGTGCCAGCAGTTTTGGCCCTGCAGGGGGCAATCAGCCCCAGCATTTT	CASSFGPAGGNQPQHF
TRBV11-2	TRBJ2-6	NA	many	TGTGCCAGCAGCTCGGGGGCACCTGGGGCCAACGTCCTGACTTTC	CASSSGAPGANVLTF
TRBV12-3/TRBV12-4	TRBJ2-3	NA	many	TGTGCCAGCAGTTTCATCCCAGATACGCAGTATTTT	CASSFIPDTQYF
TRBV9	TRBJ2-3	NA	many	TGTGCCAGCAGCGTAGAAACAGATACGCAGTATTTT	CASSVETDTQYF
TRBV28	TRBJ2-1	TRBD1	many	TGTGCCAGCAGTTTATTAGGGGGACAGGGCTACAATGAGCAGTTCTTC	CASSLLGGQGYNEQFF
TRBV30	TRBJ1-1	NA	many	TGTGCCTGGGGGATGAACACTGAAGCTTTCTTT	CAWGMNTEAFF
TRBV28	TRBJ2-2	NA	NA	TGTGCCAGCGGTGGCCCAGGGGACACCGGGGAGCTGTTTTTT	CASGGPGDTGELFF
TRBV7-2	TRBJ1-2	NA	few	TGTGCCAGCAGCTTAGGCAGGGACTACACCTTC	CASSLGRDYTF
TRBV20-1	TRBJ1-2	TRBD1	many	TGCAGTGCTAGAGTCGGGACAGGGGACTATGGCTACACCTTC	CSARVGTGDYGYTF
TRBV4-3	TRBJ1-6	NA	few	TGCGCCAGCAGCCAAGTCAGCGGCTATAATTCACCCCTCCACTTT	CASSQVSGYNSPLHF
TRBV7-2	TRBJ2-7	NA	many	TGTGCCAGCAGCTTTAGCTCGAAGGATGGCGAGCAGTACTTC	CASSFSSKDGEQYF
TRBV15	TRBJ1-1	NA	many	TGTGCCACCAGCAGAGCCCCCCCCGAAGCTTTCTTT	CATSRAPPEAFF
TRBV18	TRBJ1-1	NA	NA	TGTGCCAGCTCACCTCTTGACCCGCTCCTGAACACTGAAGCTCTCTTT	CASSPLDPLLNTEALF
TRBV6-1	TRBJ2-1	TRBD2	NA	TGTGCCAGCAGCCTACTCCTCGCGGGAGATTCCTACAATGAGCAGTTCTTC	CASSLLLAGDSYNEQFF
TRBV19	TRBJ2-1	TRBD2	many	TGTGCCAGTAGTATATGGCGGGGGGGCAATGAGCAGTTCTTC	CASSIWRGGNEQFF
TRBV3-1	TRBJ2-4	NA	many	TGTGCCAGCAGCCATTGGACACCCGAGGCCAAAAACATTCAGTACTTC	CASSHWTPEAKNIQYF
TRBV6-1	TRBJ2-3	TRBD1	NA	TGTGCCAGCAGTCCCGACAGGGGGAGCACAGATACGCAGTATTTT	CASSPDRGSTDTQYF
TRBV27	TRBJ1-2	NA	many	TGTGCCAGTGGGACCGGTGGTAACTATGGCTACACCTTC	CASGTGGNYGYTF